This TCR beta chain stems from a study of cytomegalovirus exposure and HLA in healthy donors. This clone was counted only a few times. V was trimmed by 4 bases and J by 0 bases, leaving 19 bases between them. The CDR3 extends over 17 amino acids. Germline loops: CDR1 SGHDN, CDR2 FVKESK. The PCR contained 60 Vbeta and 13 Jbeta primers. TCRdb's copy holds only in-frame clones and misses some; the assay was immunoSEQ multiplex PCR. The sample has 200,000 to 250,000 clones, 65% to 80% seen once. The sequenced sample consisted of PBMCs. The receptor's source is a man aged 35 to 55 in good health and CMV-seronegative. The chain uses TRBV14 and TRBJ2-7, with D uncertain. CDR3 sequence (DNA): TGTGCCAGCAGCCCCGCCTCGGTGACGCGGTTCTCCTACGAGCAGTACTTC. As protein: CASSPASVTRFSYEQYF.